The entry that follows covers one T cell receptor (beta chain) sequence. Since a much larger clone is just one base distant, this may be a read error. The V gene's germline CDR1 is SQVTM and CDR2 ANQGSEA. CDR3 length: 12 amino acids. The sample belongs to a study of blood T cells in healthy people across ages. Then a second PCR, running about 7 to 11 cycles, was carried out with a sample-barcoded 5' primer and a J-beta primer mix. MiXCR was run by TCRdb on the 5' RACE reads, yielding one entry per CDR3 protein. The table lists about 1.1 million distinct CDR3 sequences, under 40% of them singletons. The chain combines TRBV29-1 with TRBJ1-2; D is unresolved. The sequence was obtained from a man between 18 and 35 years old in good health. The sequenced material came from blood. The CDR3 DNA reads TGCGGCGTTGAGCAGGCAGACTATGGCTACACCTTC. It codes for CGVEQADYGYTF.